These 10 T cell receptor beta chains came from one sample sequenced in a study of graft-versus-host responses after intestinal transplantation. Clones were sequenced by immunoSEQ multiplex PCR, and TCRdb holds only the in-frame ones, with some missing. The sample lists tens of thousands of clones; around 90% were seen once. Intraepithelial and lamina propria lymphocytes were released after the graft tissue was processed. The sequences come from ileum tissue, collected roughly 390 days after transplant. The receptors were gathered from a human patient who received an intestinal transplant, so some T cells may come from the graft donor.

This chain links TRBV25-1 with TRBJ2-3; TRBD1 might be the D (5 bases). Germline assignment: CDR1 MGHDK and CDR2 SYGVNS. The CDR3 runs to 16 residues. V was cut by 0 bases and J by 1 base, with 11 bases left in between. CDR3 region: CASSEYDSPGTDTQYF. The CDR3 DNA follows: TGTGCCAGCAGTGAATACGACAGTCCCGGCACAGATACGCAGTATTTT.

The chain carries TRBV28 and TRBJ2-7; the match to TRBD2 covers 9 bases. CDR1 is MDHEN, CDR2 SYDVKM, per germline. The CDR3 totals 16 residues. V dropped 5 bases and J dropped 4; count of bases not matched to a gene: 12. DNA of the CDR3: TGTGCCAGCAGTGTAATAGCGGGAGCGTCCTTTTACGAGCAGTACTTC. The encoded protein is CASSVIAGASFYEQYF.

CDR3 sequence: CASSQGQAPAQPQHF. CDR3 DNA sequence: TGCGCCAGCAGCCAGGGACAGGCCCCGGCTCAGCCCCAGCATTTT. The rearrangement uses TRBV4-1 and TRBJ1-5; 8 bases line up with TRBD1. Germline-derived CDR1 and CDR2 are MGHRA and YSYEKL. V trimming: 3 bases; J trimming: 6 bases; junction bases outside the gene matches: 7. The CDR3 has 15 residues.

The chain links TRBV11-1 to TRBJ2-1; 15 nucleotides align to TRBD2. This CDR3 spans 18 amino acids. Germline CDR1 reads SGHAT; CDR2 reads FQDESV (reference sequence). The trim removed 5 bases at V and 4 bases at J, leaving 9 bases unmatched. The CDR3 spells CASSPGLAGGPTYNEQFF. CDR3 bases: TGTGCCAGCAGCCCGGGACTAGCGGGGGGTCCCACTTACAATGAGCAGTTCTTC.

The CDR3 nucleotides read TGTGCCAGCAGTGAGGAGACCCGGACTAGCGGGAGATGGGGGACCCAGTACTTC. Protein sequence: CASSEETRTSGRWGTQYF. This chain links TRBV6-1 with TRBJ2-5; TRBD2 aligns across 13 bases. Germline V gene sequence: CDR1 MNHNS, CDR2 SASEGT. This CDR3 has 18 residues. V was clipped by 3 bases and J by 7 bases; unmatched bases: 14.

The gene calls are TRBV6-5 and TRBJ1-3; the D is unclear. CDR1 is MNHEY, CDR2 SVGAGI, per germline. V was trimmed by 0 bases and J by 4 bases, leaving 10 bases between them. The CDR3 contains 15 residues. In DNA, the CDR3 is TGTGCCAGCAGTTACTCGATAGAAGTGGGAAACACCATATATTTT. This sequence encodes CASSYSIEVGNTIYF.

The chain uses TRBV6-1 and TRBJ2-5; D may match TRBD1 or TRBD2 (5 bases each). Germline-derived CDR1 and CDR2 are MNHNS and SASEGT. The CDR3 is 14 amino acids. V shed 5 bases and J shed 4 bases, with 14 bases lying between them. CDR3 bases: TGTGCCAGCAGTCCCGGGGCGGGCAGAGAGACCCAGTACTTC. Translating gives CASSPGAGRETQYF.

The rearrangement uses TRBV12-1 and TRBJ2-7; the D call in the table, TRBD1, was not verified against the DNA. TRBV12-1 corresponds to a pseudogene. The CDR3 runs to 15 residues. The CDR3 sequence: CASSHPGQGVNEQYF. CDR3 coding DNA: TGTGCCAGCAGCCACCCGGGACAGGGAGTGAACGAGCAGTACTTC.

This clone appeared a single time. The chain is built from TRBV6-5 and TRBJ2-7; D perhaps matches TRBD2 (6 bases). This CDR3 is 13 amino acids long. Trimming cost V 6 bases and J 3 bases, with 12 bases left between them. The germline CDR1 and CDR2 sequences are MNHEY and SVGAGI. Written as DNA, the CDR3 is TGTGCCAGCAGACCCACTAGCAGCTACGAGCAGTACTTC. This gives the protein CASRPTSSYEQYF.

V usage is TRBV5-1 and J usage is TRBJ1-2; 8 nucleotides align to TRBD1. The CDR3 is 14 residues long. CDR1 is SGHRS and CDR2 is YFSETQ in the germline V gene. With V trimmed by 1 base and J by 4 bases, 3 bases remained unmatched. The CDR3 is CASSLTGQVYGYTF. The CDR3 coding sequence is TGCGCCAGCAGCTTGACGGGACAGGTCTATGGCTACACCTTC.